The 20 T cell receptor beta chains listed next were all sequenced from one sample in a study of PD-1 blockade in classical Hodgkin lymphoma. Sample time point: cycle 4 day 1 (C4D1), after less than 7 weeks of nivolumab. Every patient had relapsed following autologous stem cell transplantation, and cohorts differed in brentuximab vedotin exposure. The study purified CD4+ T cells from thawed PBMCs using magnetic negative selection. Clones were sequenced by immunoSEQ multiplex PCR, and TCRdb holds only the in-frame ones, with some missing. The sample shows fewer than 35,000 clones, 92% of them seen only once. The material sequenced was CD4+ T cells from blood, taken before the fourth cycle of nivolumab. These receptors were obtained from a human donor with classical Hodgkin lymphoma.

The chain links TRBV5-1 to TRBJ2-1, with D hard to call. V lost 2 bases and J lost 4, with 7 bases in between. Per the germline V gene, CDR1 is SGHRS and CDR2 is YFSETQ. The CDR3 extends over 13 amino acids. The DNA for the CDR3 is TGCGCCAGCAGCTTACGGTCATACAATGAGCAGTTCTTC. Its translation: CASSLRSYNEQFF.

The rearrangement joins TRBV6-1 to TRBJ2-7, with TRBD1 matching over 11 bases. Germline trimming cut 5 bases from V and 7 bases from J; bases unmatched to any gene: 4. Per the germline V gene, CDR1 is MNHNS and CDR2 is SASEGT. The CDR3 has 13 amino acids. DNA for the CDR3: TGTGCCAGCAGTCCGGGACAGGGGGGAGAGCAGTACTTC. It is translated as CASSPGQGGEQYF.

This chain uses TRBV10-1 with TRBJ1-3, with D maybe TRBD1 (5 bases). CDR1 and CDR2 from the germline V gene are WNHNN and SYGVQD (reference sequence). The length of the CDR3 is 14 residues. Trimming shortened V by 6 bases and J by 7 bases, and 16 bases separated the two germline ends. CDR3: CASRWGCVRNTIYF. The DNA of the CDR3 is TGCGCCAGCAGGTGGGGGTGTGTACGGAACACCATATATTTT.

Here the CDR3 reads CATSRVGTRGDLGQFF. The CDR3 nucleotides are TGTGCCACCAGCAGAGTTGGGACTAGGGGCGATCTAGGGCAGTTCTTC. This chain joins TRBV15 and TRBJ2-1, with 8 bases identical to TRBD2. The CDR3 is 16 residues long. CDR1 is LNHNV and CDR2 is YYDKDF in the germline V gene (reference sequence). Trimming removed 1 base from V and 12 bases from J; junction bases left unmatched: 14.

The chain recombines TRBV12-5 with TRBJ1-1, with D unclear. Trimming pared 0 bases from V and 9 bases from J, leaving 11 bases between. CDR3 length: 13 residues. The germline V gene has CDR1 LGHNT and CDR2 FRNRAP. The CDR3 loop is CASGLVGGFQAFF. For the CDR3, the DNA is TGTGCTAGTGGTTTGGTCGGAGGGTTTCAAGCTTTCTTT. The whole variable domain, filled in from reference TRBV12-5 and TRBJ1-1, reads DARVTQTPRHKVTEMGQEVTMRCQPILGHNTVFWYRQTMMQGLELLAYFRNRAPLDDSGMPKDRFSAEMPDATLATLKIQPSEPRDSAVYFCASGLVGGFQAFFGQGTRLTVV.

The chain joins TRBV10-1 to TRBJ2-1, with D maybe TRBD2 (6 bases). The CDR3 is 15 amino acids. The V end lost 4 bases, the J end lost 8 bases, and 18 bases lay between the germline ends. The V gene's germline CDR1 is WNHNN and CDR2 SYGVQD (reference sequence). In DNA form, the CDR3 reads TGCGCCAGCAGTGGTGGGGCGGGATGGATGTATGAGCAGTTCTTC. Its translation: CASSGGAGWMYEQFF.

This sequence joins TRBV10-3 and TRBJ2-7; D is uncertain. The CDR3 loop spans 14 amino acids. Germline values: CDR1 ENHRY, CDR2 SYGVKD. The V end was cut by 4 bases, the J end by 1 base, with 11 bases between. CDR3 DNA: TGTGCCATCAGTGTTTCGGAGAGATCCTACGAGCAGTACTTC. Translated, it gives CAISVSERSYEQYF.

This chain joins TRBV5-1 and TRBJ2-1, with 7 positions matching TRBD2. Germline-derived CDR1 and CDR2 are SGHRS and YFSETQ. This CDR3 is built from 15 residues. The junction had 11 bases not matched to a gene; V was cut back by 4 bases and J by 7 bases. CDR3: CASSSGGSIGNEQFF. The DNA of the CDR3 is TGCGCCAGCAGCAGTGGCGGGAGCATCGGGAATGAGCAGTTCTTC.

CDR3: CSVGWDSLYNEQFF. CDR3 nucleotides: TGCAGCGTTGGCTGGGACAGCCTCTACAATGAGCAGTTCTTC. The chain combines TRBV29-1 with TRBJ2-1, with 7 bases matching TRBD1. Losses at the gene ends were 4 bases for V and 3 bases for J; bases not matched to a gene: 6. The CDR3 is 14 amino acids. Germline CDR1 and CDR2: SQVTM and ANQGSEA.

The V call is TRBV28, the J call TRBJ2-3; the D gene is possibly TRBD2 (6 bases). The CDR3 has 15 residues. Trimming cost V 1 base and J 3 bases, with 11 bases left between them. Germline V gene lookup returns CDR1 MDHEN and CDR2 SYDVKM. As DNA, the CDR3 is TGTGCCAGCAGTTTATCGGGGGACCGTACAGATACGCAGTATTTT. Protein sequence: CASSLSGDRTDTQYF.

The gene calls are TRBV10-2 and TRBJ2-7; a weak D match, TRBD1 (5 bases). V was shortened by 6 bases and J by 1 base, with 10 bases between the two germline ends. CDR1 and CDR2 from the germline V gene are WSHSY and SAAADI. This CDR3 has 13 residues. The CDR3 sequence is CASRTAPSYEQYF. The CDR3 region has the DNA TGCGCCAGCAGGACAGCGCCGTCCTACGAGCAGTACTTC.

The chain has TRBV28 and TRBJ1-3, with D tentatively TRBD1 (5 bases). The V end lost 6 bases, the J end lost 2 bases, and 11 bases lay between the germline ends. The CDR3 sequence is 14 residues long. CDR1 and CDR2 (germline): MDHEN, SYDVKM. The CDR3 nucleotides are TGTGCCAGCAGAGTGGGGGGGACTGGAAACACCATATATTTT. As protein: CASRVGGTGNTIYF.

The chain carries TRBV7-8 and TRBJ1-1; D perhaps matches TRBD1 (5 bases). This CDR3 comprises 13 residues. V dropped 1 base and J dropped 10 bases, with 13 bases sitting between them. The germline V gene encodes CDR1 SGHVS and CDR2 FQNEAQ. In nucleotides, the CDR3 is TGTGCCAGCAGCTTAGTATGGGGACCGTTAGCTTTCTTT. Protein sequence: CASSLVWGPLAFF.

The V and J genes are TRBV4-1 and TRBJ2-2; tentative D call: TRBD1 (6 bases). From germline, CDR1 is MGHRA and CDR2 YSYEKL. With 4 bases removed from V and 6 bases from J, the gap between germline ends came to 15 bases. The CDR3 runs 15 residues. The CDR3 here is CASSLQGIEAGELFF. The CDR3 DNA is TGCGCCAGCAGCCTACAGGGAATTGAGGCCGGGGAGCTGTTTTTT.

The J gene is TRBJ1-1, the V gene TRBV19, with 9 bases fitting TRBD1. The CDR3 consists of 14 residues. Germline V CDR1 and CDR2: LNHDA, SQIVND (reference sequence). V lost 7 bases, J lost 4 bases, and 7 bases stayed unmatched. In DNA form, the CDR3 reads TGTGCCAGTACTATGGGACAGGGACGCACTGAAGCTTTCTTT. Protein product: CASTMGQGRTEAFF.

J is TRBJ2-6 and V is TRBV5-1; D call uncertain. CDR1 and CDR2 (germline): SGHRS, YFSETQ. The V and J ends lost 4 bases and 2 bases respectively, with 4 bases between them. The CDR3 contains 13 residues. In nucleotides, the CDR3 is TGCGCCAGCAGCGGGGCTGGGGCCAACGTCCTGACTTTC. This translates into CASSGAGANVLTF.

The chain is built from TRBV4-1 and TRBJ2-7; 7 nucleotides match TRBD2. Germline trimming cut 6 bases from V and 1 base from J; bases unmatched to any gene: 6. This CDR3 has 14 amino acids. Germline V gene data show CDR1 as MGHRA and CDR2 as YSYEKL. For the CDR3, the DNA is TGCGCCAGCAGTGAACTAGCGTGGTCCTACGAGCAGTACTTC. Protein: CASSELAWSYEQYF.

The chain couples TRBV27 to TRBJ2-7; D gene ambiguous. V lost 4 bases and J lost 3, with 10 bases in between. CDR1 is MNHEY, CDR2 SMNVEV, per germline (reference sequence). The CDR3 runs to 13 residues. Written as DNA, the CDR3 is TGTGCCAGCAGTTGGAGCGTGGGCTACGAGCAGTACTTC. Translating it yields CASSWSVGYEQYF.

V gene TRBV9 combines with J gene TRBJ2-7; tentatively, D is TRBD1 or TRBD2 (5 bases each). CDR1 and CDR2 from the germline V gene are SGDLS and YYNGEE. This CDR3 has 14 residues. Trimming stripped 4 bases from V and 5 bases from J, with 16 bases between. The CDR3: CASSPRHGTHEQYF. CDR3 nucleotides: TGTGCCAGCAGCCCCCGTCACGGGACCCACGAGCAGTACTTC.

The chain has TRBV28 and TRBJ2-2; D is tentatively TRBD1 or TRBD2 (5 bases each). Germline V CDR1 and CDR2: MDHEN, SYDVKM. Deletions cut 10 bases from V and 8 bases from J, with 14 bases between. The CDR3 length is 12 residues. The CDR3 reads CATKGRWGELFF. The CDR3 DNA reads TGTGCCACCAAGGGGAGATGGGGGGAGCTGTTTTTT.